This entry describes one T cell receptor beta chain. What it recognizes is unknown. This sample was taken from a study of radiation and T cells in renal cell carcinoma. Whole-study results and caveats: From baseline, blood top tumor clonotypes peaked at 2 weeks post-radiation.

V lost 2 bases to trimming and J lost 6 bases; unmatched junction nucleotides: 1. Germline V gene data show CDR1 as SGHTS and CDR2 as YDEGEE. The CDR3 extends over 13 amino acids. Time point here: blood 4 weeks post-SBRT, at nephrectomy. Treatment reported: 15 Gy SBRT to primary tumor, nephrectomy 4 weeks later. Nephrectomy followed 15 Gy stereotactic body radiation by 4 weeks. The patient's renal cell carcinoma had clear cell pathology. Profiled with immunoSEQ multiplex PCR; TCRdb holds only in-frame clones, not every one. Of approximately 40,000 clones in the sample, around four fifths were seen once.

Material: blood, obtained from a patient whose treatment included radiotherapy and nephrectomy. The TCR originated in a woman aged 70-85 years with renal cell carcinoma. The chain is built from TRBV5-8 and TRBJ2-1; the match to TRBD1 covers 8 bases. The chain's CDR3 is CASSFDRGNEQFF. The CDR3 nucleotides are TGTGCCAGCAGCTTTGACAGGGGCAATGAGCAGTTCTTC.